The 24 T cell receptor beta chains given below trace back to one sample, sequenced in a study of read filtering for tumor transcriptome and immune sequencing. The library was built from around 400 ng RNA with molecular barcoded adaptors for alpha/delta and beta/gamma chains. MiXCR was run by TCRdb on the reads, yielding one entry per CDR3 protein. The sample has about 970 distinct CDR3 sequences; 76% are singletons. Input material: a population of CD138-negative cells sorted from bone marrow. The source of these receptors is a donor aged 40 or over with multiple myeloma. This table probably holds off-target reads from a library built for another chain.

The J gene is TRBJ2-1, the V gene TRBV4-3; D may correspond to TRBD1 or TRBD2 (5 bases each). The germline V and J ends were trimmed by 0 bases and 12 bases, with 15 bases remaining between them. This CDR3 contains 14 residues. Germline CDR1 LGHNA, CDR2 YSLEER. In nucleotides, the CDR3 is TGCGCCAGCAGCCAAGATCGGCTCGAGGGGCTGCAGTTCTTC. Its translation: CASSQDRLEGLQFF.

The gene calls are TRBV20-1 and TRBJ1-5; no clear D. CDR1 is DFQATT, CDR2 SNEGSKA, per germline (reference sequence). The germline V and J ends were trimmed by 0 bases and 5 bases, with 8 bases remaining between them. There are 13 residues in the CDR3. CDR3 residues: CSAREGFDQPQHF. DNA for the CDR3: TGCAGTGCTAGAGAGGGGTTCGATCAGCCCCAGCATTTT.

The chain employs TRBV20-1 and TRBJ2-1, with 9 nucleotides matching TRBD2. The germline CDR1 and CDR2 sequences are DFQATT and SNEGSKA (reference sequence). This CDR3 is 13 amino acids long. The trim removed 0 bases at V and 13 bases at J, leaving 7 bases unmatched. The CDR3 reads CSARDELGTSQFF. CDR3 in DNA: TGCAGTGCTAGAGATGAACTAGGGACTAGCCAGTTCTTC.

The chain employs TRBV6-2 or TRBV6-3 and TRBJ2-7; unclear D gene. Between the trimmed V and J ends, which lost 0 bases and 0 bases, there was a span of 9 bases. CDR3 length: 15 amino acids. Germline V lookup: CDR1 MNHEY, CDR2 SVGEGT. The CDR3 nucleotides read TGTGCCAGCAGTTACTCGATCGGAAGCTCCTACGAGCAGTACTTC. This encodes CASSYSIGSSYEQYF.

This chain joins TRBV20-1 and TRBJ2-2; possible D gene TRBD2, 5 bases. The CDR3 has 13 residues. V gave up 1 base and J gave up 7 bases, with 10 bases separating them. Germline values: CDR1 DFQATT, CDR2 SNEGSKA (reference sequence). As DNA, the CDR3 is TGCAGTGCTAGAGCGGAGGTGGACGGGGAGCTGTTTTTT. Translated: CSARAEVDGELFF.

A remark on this clonotype: Compared with germline, one end of the junction differs, possibly owing to a read error. The chain has TRBV27 and TRBJ2-1; 8 bases are shared with TRBD2. Germline V lookup: CDR1 MNHEY, CDR2 SMNVEV (reference sequence). CDR3 length: 14 amino acids. The CDR3 reads CASTRAGGHNEQFF. CDR3 in DNA: TGTGCCAGCACAAGGGCGGGAGGACACAATGAGCAGTTCTTT.

The V and J genes are TRBV19 and TRBJ2-7; the match to TRBD2 covers 7 bases. V dropped 3 bases and J dropped 6; count of bases not matched to a gene: 11. The germline V gene has CDR1 LNHDA and CDR2 SQIVND (reference sequence). The CDR3 has 15 amino acids. The CDR3 loop is CASSISSAGMGEQYF. The CDR3 DNA is TGTGCCAGTAGTATCTCTTCAGCGGGAATGGGCGAGCAGTACTTC. The whole variable domain, filled in from reference TRBV19 and TRBJ2-7, reads DGGITQSPKYLFRKEGQNVTLSCEQNLNHDAMYWYRQDPGQGLRLIYYSQIVNDFQKGDIAEGYSVSREKKESFPLTVTSAQKNPTAFYLCASSISSAGMGEQYFGPGTRLTVT.

The rearrangement links TRBV30 to TRBJ2-1; D remains ambiguous. Per the germline V gene, CDR1 is GTSNPN and CDR2 is SVGIG (reference sequence). This CDR3 comprises 12 residues. Trimming removed 1 base from V and 2 bases from J, with 3 bases in between. The CDR3 DNA is TGTGCCTGGAGTGGAACCTACAATGAGCAGTTCTTC. It is translated as CAWSGTYNEQFF.

V is TRBV20-1 and J is TRBJ2-5, with D perhaps TRBD1 (6 bases). Looked up from germline, CDR1 is DFQATT and CDR2 is SNEGSKA (reference sequence). V lost 8 bases and J lost 2, with 12 bases in between. The CDR3 totals 12 residues. As DNA, the CDR3 is TGCAGTCTCTCGAGGGGGCAAGAGACCCAGTACTTC. As protein: CSLSRGQETQYF.

V is TRBV6-6 and J is TRBJ1-5, with D possibly TRBD1 on 5 matching bases. The V end lost 6 bases, the J end lost 7 bases, and 13 bases lay between the germline ends. The CDR3 length is 13 residues. Germline values: CDR1 MNHNY, CDR2 SVGAGI (reference sequence). In nucleotides, the CDR3 is TGTGCCAGCAGCCCTAGGGGCGGCCAGCCCCAGCATTTT. It codes for CASSPRGGQPQHF.

The chain is built from TRBV7-9 and TRBJ1-1; no clear D gene. V was clipped by 3 bases and J by 3 bases, with 2 bases between them. The CDR3 runs 11 residues. Germline CDR1 reads SEHNR; CDR2 reads FQNEAQ (reference sequence). In nucleotides, the CDR3 is TGTGCCAGCAGCTTGTACACTGAAGCTTTCTTT. It encodes CASSLYTEAFF.

This clonotype is large (0.1 to 1%) by share. The rearrangement joins TRBV20-1 to TRBJ1-1, with 8 bases identical to TRBD1. The ends lost 6 bases at V and 6 bases at J; junction bases unmatched: 6. The germline V gene encodes CDR1 DFQATT and CDR2 SNEGSKA (reference sequence). The CDR3 is made up of 12 amino acids. This CDR3 reads CSAADRGAEAFF. CDR3 bases: TGCAGTGCCGCAGACAGGGGAGCTGAAGCTTTCTTT.

This clonotype was counted a single time. The rearrangement uses TRBV19 and TRBJ2-1; D not resolved. This CDR3 region has 15 residues. V lost 5 bases and J 4 bases, leaving 15 bases between the germline ends. Germline values: CDR1 LNHDA, CDR2 SQIVND (reference sequence). CDR3 in amino acids: CASSADSDAYNEQFF. The CDR3 DNA is TGTGCCAGTAGTGCAGACTCAGACGCTTACAATGAGCAGTTCTTC.

A few counts support this clonotype. An end of the junction does not agree with germline; a read error may underlie this. The rearrangement links TRBV7-2 to TRBJ1-5; tentatively, D is TRBD1 (5 bases). The CDR3 loop spans 15 amino acids. The V gene's germline CDR1 is SGHTA and CDR2 FQGNSA. The CDR3 DNA sequence: TGTGCCTGCAGCTTAGTAGGGACGGGGAATCAGCCCCAGCATTTT. It specifies CACSLVGTGNQPQHF.

The chain joins TRBV20-1 to TRBJ2-1; D gene uncertain. The CDR3 has 17 amino acids. Germline assignment: CDR1 DFQATT and CDR2 SNEGSKA (reference sequence). Trimming left V 0 bases short and J 5 bases short, with 20 bases between. The CDR3 bases are TGCAGTGCTAGAGACCTCCGAGGCCGAGGTGCGGACAATGAGCAGTTCTTC. Translating gives CSARDLRGRGADNEQFF.

The chain carries TRBV27 and TRBJ2-3; D unclear. CDR3 length: 14 amino acids. V was trimmed by 6 bases and J by 0 bases, leaving 10 bases between them. CDR1 and CDR2 from the germline V gene are MNHEY and SMNVEV (reference sequence). CDR3 region: CASRSTASTDTQYF. CDR3 in DNA: TGTGCCAGCAGAAGTACAGCGAGCACAGATACGCAGTATTTT.

Sample share makes this clonotype large. The chain uses TRBV5-1 and TRBJ1-6; D might be TRBD1 (5 bases). This CDR3 is built from 18 residues. Trimming removed 0 bases from V and 10 bases from J, with 23 bases in between. Germline V CDR1 and CDR2: SGHRS, YFSETQ. Here the CDR3 DNA reads TGCGCCAGCAGCTTGGGGGCGACCGGGGGACTTCTAGGATCACCCCTCCACTTT. As protein: CASSLGATGGLLGSPLHF. Full variable domain (outside the CDR3, taken from reference TRBV5-1 and TRBJ1-6): KAGVTQTPRYLIKTRGQQVTLSCSPISGHRSVSWYQQTPGQGLQFLFEYFSETQRNKGNFPGRFSGRQFSNSRSEMNVSTLELGDSALYLCASSLGATGGLLGSPLHFGNGTRLTVT.

This clonotype was recorded a few times. The V gene is TRBV7-3, the J gene TRBJ2-1, with 8 bases aligning to TRBD2. V gave up 5 bases and J gave up 8 bases; unmatched junction bases: 11. The CDR3 consists of 15 residues. Germline CDR1 and CDR2: SGHTA and FQGTGA. This chain's CDR3 is CASSETSGMGDEQFF. In DNA form, the CDR3 reads TGTGCCAGCAGCGAAACTAGCGGAATGGGCGATGAGCAGTTCTTC.

J is TRBJ2-1 and V is TRBV12-3 or TRBV12-4; D perhaps matches TRBD2 (6 bases). Between the trimmed V and J ends, which lost 7 bases and 4 bases, there was a span of 11 bases. This CDR3 spans 13 amino acids. The CDR3, as DNA: TGTGCCAGCACCCCCGGGACTTACAATGAGCAGTTCTTC. The encoded protein is CASTPGTYNEQFF.

The gene calls are TRBV6-5 and TRBJ2-3; 10 bases align to TRBD2. Trimming removed 6 bases from V and 4 bases from J; junction bases left unmatched: 7. Germline V gives CDR1 MNHEY, CDR2 SVGAGI. This CDR3 contains 15 residues. CDR3 coding DNA: TGTGCCAGCAGCGAGCTAGCGGGAGTTGCAGATACGCAGTATTTT. Its protein is CASSELAGVADTQYF.

The V call is TRBV29-1, the J call TRBJ1-1, with a weak D call TRBD1 (6 bases). Trimming stripped 6 bases from V and 0 bases from J, with 8 bases between. This CDR3 region has 12 residues. CDR1 and CDR2 (germline): SQVTM, ANQGSEA. CDR3 in amino acids: CSVDSMNTEAFF. Written as DNA, the CDR3 is TGCAGCGTGGACAGCATGAACACTGAAGCTTTCTTT.

This clonotype was counted a single time. The chain has TRBV12-3 or TRBV12-4 and TRBJ2-7; D not resolved. CDR3 length equals 12 residues. Between the trimmed V and J ends, which lost 4 bases and 0 bases, there was a span of 4 bases. CDR3 amino acids: CASSSSSYEQYF. CDR3 sequence (DNA): TGTGCCAGCAGTTCCAGCTCCTACGAGCAGTACTTC.

Only a few counts were recorded for this clonotype. CDR3 coding DNA: TGCGCCAGCAGCTATTCTAGCGGTGTGGGCGATGAGCAGTTCTTC. This gives the protein CASSYSSGVGDEQFF. The chain joins TRBV4-3 to TRBJ2-1; 7 bases align to TRBD2. Germline trimming cut 5 bases from V and 8 bases from J; bases unmatched to any gene: 12. The CDR3 is 15 amino acids. Germline V lookup: CDR1 LGHNA, CDR2 YSLEER.

This clonotype was detected once. This chain's CDR3 is CASSFNRGNEQFF. As DNA, the CDR3 is TGTGCCAGCAGTTTTAACAGGGGAAATGAGCAGTTCTTC. The chain carries TRBV12-3 or TRBV12-4 and TRBJ2-1; 7 positions agree with TRBD1. This CDR3 spans 13 amino acids. Trimming took 3 bases from V and 7 from J; bases not matched to a gene: 3.